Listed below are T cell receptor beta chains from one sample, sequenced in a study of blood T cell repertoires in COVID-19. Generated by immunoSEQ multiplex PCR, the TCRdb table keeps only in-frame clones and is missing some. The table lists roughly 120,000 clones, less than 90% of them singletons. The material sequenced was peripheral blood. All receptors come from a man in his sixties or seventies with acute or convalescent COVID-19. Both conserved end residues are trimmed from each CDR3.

ASSYSGARELF TRBJ2-2 TRBV6-5 11
ASSRTGDGETQY TRBJ2-5 TRBV5-6 12
ATSRDRLAQEEQF TRBJ2-1 TRBV15 13
ASSLTGANYGYT TRBJ1-2 TRBV11-1 12
ASSLVEGSGTEAF TRBJ1-1 TRBV7-8 13
ASSYSGEAGEQF TRBJ2-1 TRBV6-2/TRBV6-3 12
ASSLGPGNSPLH TRBJ1-6 TRBV27 12
ASPSLVPGLSPYNEQF TRBJ2-1 TRBV14 16
ASSQRTSGNTIY TRBJ1-3 TRBV3-1/TRBV3-2 12
ASSPGHSGAGELF TRBJ2-2 TRBV5-1 13
ASSSGDRGSSPLH TRBJ1-6 TRBV28 13
ASSFQGAQPQH TRBJ1-5 TRBV5-8 11
ATGQVFSYSPLH TRBJ1-6 TRBV15 12
ASSQAASGAPDTQY TRBJ2-3 TRBV4-2 14
ATSSGGTGVKNEQF TRBJ2-1 TRBV24-1 14
ASSLSPPGTSGGNEQF TRBJ2-1 TRBV27 16
SASLLRGIPYEQY TRBJ2-7 TRBV20-1 13
ATGGAQETQY TRBJ2-5 TRBV15 10
ASSSRGQRNEKLF TRBJ1-4 TRBV7-9 13
ASDRGVPGELF TRBJ2-2 TRBV30 11
ASSVGRTYNSPLH TRBJ1-6 TRBV4-1 13
ASSAYRGNYGYT TRBJ1-2 TRBV19 12
ASRAGQGKHSNQPQH TRBJ1-5 TRBV2 15
ASSLPSGAETQY TRBJ2-5 TRBV5-6 12
ASKRDTQGEQY TRBJ2-7 TRBV6-5 11
ASSLVKLSYNEQF TRBJ2-1 TRBV11-2 13
ASRAVIDGYGYT TRBJ1-2 TRBV6-6 12
AIRNTDPYNEQF TRBJ2-1 TRBV10-3 12
ASRRGSTEAF TRBJ1-1 TRBV12-3/TRBV12-4 10